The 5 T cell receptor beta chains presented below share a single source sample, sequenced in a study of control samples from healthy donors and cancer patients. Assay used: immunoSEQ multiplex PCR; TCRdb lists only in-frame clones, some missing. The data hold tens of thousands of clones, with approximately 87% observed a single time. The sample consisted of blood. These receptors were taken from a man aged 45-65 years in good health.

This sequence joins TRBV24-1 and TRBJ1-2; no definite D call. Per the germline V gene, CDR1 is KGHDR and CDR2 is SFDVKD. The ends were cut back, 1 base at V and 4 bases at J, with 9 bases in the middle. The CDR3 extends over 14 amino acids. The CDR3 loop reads CATSDFNLAYGYTF. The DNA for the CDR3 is TGTGCCACCAGTGATTTTAATCTGGCCTATGGCTACACCTTC.

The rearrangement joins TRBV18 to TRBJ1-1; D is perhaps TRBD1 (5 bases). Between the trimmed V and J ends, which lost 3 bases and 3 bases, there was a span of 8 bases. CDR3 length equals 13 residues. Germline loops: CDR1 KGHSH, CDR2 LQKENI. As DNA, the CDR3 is TGTGCCAGCTCACCCGGGGGTGACACTGAAGCTTTCTTT. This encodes CASSPGGDTEAFF.

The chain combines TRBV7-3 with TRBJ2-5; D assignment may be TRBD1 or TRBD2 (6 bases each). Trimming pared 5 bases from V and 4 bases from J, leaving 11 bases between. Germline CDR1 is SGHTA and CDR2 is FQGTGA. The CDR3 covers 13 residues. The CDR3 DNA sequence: TGTGCCAGCAGCGTCGGGGGCCGAGAGACCCAGTACTTC. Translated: CASSVGGRETQYF.

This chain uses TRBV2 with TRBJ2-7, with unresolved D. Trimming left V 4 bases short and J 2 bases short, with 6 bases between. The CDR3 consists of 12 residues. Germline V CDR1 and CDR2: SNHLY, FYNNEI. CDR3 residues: CASSGRTYEQYF. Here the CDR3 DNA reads TGTGCCAGCAGTGGTAGGACCTACGAGCAGTACTTC.

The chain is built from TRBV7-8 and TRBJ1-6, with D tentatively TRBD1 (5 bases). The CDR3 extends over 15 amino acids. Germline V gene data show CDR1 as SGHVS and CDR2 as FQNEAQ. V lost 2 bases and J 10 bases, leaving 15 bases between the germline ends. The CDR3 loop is CASSLRDGVGSPLHF. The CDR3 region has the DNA TGTGCCAGCAGCTTAAGGGACGGGGTGGGATCACCCCTCCACTTT.